This TCR beta chain was obtained from a study of technical replicates of blood from a few donors. CDR3 length: 15 residues. CDR1 and CDR2 from the germline V gene are SGHTA and FQGNSA. V lost 1 base, J lost 6 bases, and 6 bases stayed unmatched. Sequencing used immunoSEQ multiplex PCR; TCRdb keeps in-frame clones, though not all of them. The data hold tens of thousands of clones, with 91% observed a single time. This receptor was identified in a human donor in good health. Some clones in this sample may be carry-over from other donors' samples. This chain joins TRBV7-2 and TRBJ2-1; 7 bases align to TRBD2. The sample comprised T cells isolated from PBMCs. As DNA, the CDR3 is TGTGCCAGCAGCTTAGTGGGATGGGGGGGCAATGAGCAGTTCTTC. Protein: CASSLVGWGGNEQFF.